What follows are 30 T cell receptor beta chains derived from one specimen sequenced in a study of T cell responses to AZD1222 COVID-19 vaccine. The table came from immunoSEQ multiplex PCR; TCRdb's copy has only in-frame clones and leaves some out. The table has about 69,000 clones, 70% to 90% seen once. The material was peripheral blood, obtained 28 days after the second AZD1222 dose. All receptors derive from an adult who received the AZD1222 COVID-19 vaccine.

This chain connects TRBV5-1 to TRBJ2-6; the D is unclear. CDR1 and CDR2 (germline): SGHRS, YFSETQ. The CDR3 extends over 15 amino acids. Deletions cut 1 base from V and 0 bases from J, with 5 bases between. The CDR3 loop is CASSLFLSGANVLTF. CDR3 coding DNA: TGCGCCAGCAGCTTGTTTCTCTCTGGGGCCAACGTCCTGACTTTC.

The chain is built from TRBV23-1 and TRBJ2-4; the D gene is possibly TRBD2 (6 bases). TRBV23-1 is designated an ORF whose function remains uncertain. Deletions cut 0 bases from V and 0 bases from J, with 21 bases between. This CDR3 spans 20 amino acids. The CDR3 protein is CASSQSLTGEPGLAKNIQYF. Here the CDR3 DNA reads TGCGCCAGCAGTCAATCTCTAACGGGGGAGCCCGGTTTAGCCAAAAACATTCAGTACTTC.

J is TRBJ1-3 and V is TRBV5-5; D unclear. The germline V gene encodes CDR1 SGHKS and CDR2 YYEKEE (reference sequence). The germline V and J ends were trimmed by 0 bases and 0 bases, with 7 bases remaining between them. CDR3 length: 15 residues. The CDR3: CASSLDPFSGNTIYF. DNA for the CDR3: TGTGCCAGCAGCTTGGACCCGTTCTCTGGAAACACCATATATTTT.

The table lists this clone with a few counts. The chain couples TRBV5-1 to TRBJ2-7; TRBD2 aligns across 7 bases. Germline lookup yields CDR1 SGHRS and CDR2 YFSETQ. The CDR3 runs to 15 residues. V lost 0 bases and J lost 6; bases outside the gene matches: 9. The CDR3 is CASSLDGGGPLEQYF. As DNA, the CDR3 is TGCGCCAGCAGCTTGGATGGGGGAGGGCCCCTCGAGCAGTACTTC.

The CDR3 region has the DNA TGTGCCAGCTCACCGGGTAGCAATCAGCCCCAGCATTTT. This translates into CASSPGSNQPQHF. The chain carries TRBV18 and TRBJ1-5; no reliable D call. Trimming removed 3 bases from V and 0 bases from J, with 3 bases in between. The CDR3 has 13 amino acids. Germline V gene data show CDR1 as KGHSH and CDR2 as LQKENI. Looking up the rest from reference TRBV18 and TRBJ1-5 gives the full variable domain: NAGVMQNPRHLVRRRGQEARLRCSPMKGHSHVYWYRQLPEEGLKFMVYLQKENIIDESGMPKERFSAEFPKEGPSILRIQQVVRGDSAAYFCASSPGSNQPQHFGDGTRLSIL.

The chain carries TRBV7-9 and TRBJ1-1; unclear D gene. CDR3 length: 10 residues. V lost 6 bases and J 8 bases, leaving 7 bases between the germline ends. The V gene's germline CDR1 is SEHNR and CDR2 FQNEAQ (reference sequence). CDR3 coding DNA: TGTGCCAGCAGTGGCTCGGAAGCTTTCTTT. Its protein product is CASSGSEAFF.

This clone is classed as large (0.1 to 1%). This chain uses TRBV7-8 with TRBJ2-7; 8 bases match TRBD1. Germline trimming cut 8 bases from V and 5 bases from J; bases unmatched to any gene: 5. Germline CDR1 and CDR2: SGHVS and FQNEAQ. This CDR3 has 12 residues. CDR3 region: CASETGGHEQYF. The CDR3 coding sequence is TGTGCCAGCGAAACAGGGGGTCACGAGCAGTACTTC.

V and J are TRBV7-9 and TRBJ2-7; a possible D gene is TRBD1 (6 bases). Germline CDR1 reads SEHNR; CDR2 reads FQNEAQ (reference sequence). V was cut by 3 bases and J by 5 bases, with 17 bases left in between. The CDR3 sequence is 15 residues long. The CDR3 DNA is TGTGCCAGCAGCTTGAGGGGGACGGTGATAGACGAGCAGTACTTC. Translated: CASSLRGTVIDEQYF.

The rearrangement uses TRBV4-2 and TRBJ2-3; a possible D gene is TRBD2 (5 bases). Germline CDR1 reads LGHNA; CDR2 reads YNFKEQ. The V gene lost 0 bases and the J gene lost 2 bases, with 15 bases spanning the gap. There are 17 residues in the CDR3. The CDR3 nucleotides are TGTGCCAGCAGCCAAGATTTCCGAGCGGAAGTCACAGATACGCAGTATTTT. Translation: CASSQDFRAEVTDTQYF.

The chain has TRBV3-1 (or the pseudogene TRBV3-2) and TRBJ1-5, with D uncertain. V dropped 1 base and J dropped 0 bases, with 7 bases sitting between them. Germline V gene sequence: CDR1 LGHDT, CDR2 YNNKEL (reference sequence). The CDR3 has 15 residues. The CDR3 loop is CASSQVVGSNQPQHF. DNA for the CDR3: TGTGCCAGCAGCCAAGTTGTGGGTAGCAATCAGCCCCAGCATTTT.

The chain employs TRBV10-3 and TRBJ1-3, with 10 positions matching TRBD1. There are 15 residues in the CDR3. Germline V gene data show CDR1 as ENHRY and CDR2 as SYGVKD. The V and J ends lost 5 bases and 3 bases, in that order; junction bases with no gene match: 4. In DNA, the CDR3 is TGTGCCATCAGTCGGGACAGGGGATTTGGAAACACCATATATTTT. It codes for CAISRDRGFGNTIYF.

V usage is TRBV25-1 and J usage is TRBJ2-3; D might be TRBD1 (5 bases). The CDR3 totals 15 residues. The germline V gene has CDR1 MGHDK and CDR2 SYGVNS. V was trimmed by 1 base and J by 2 bases, leaving 10 bases between them. The CDR3 protein is CASSESQGYTDTQYF. DNA for the CDR3: TGTGCCAGCAGTGAATCGCAGGGATACACAGATACGCAGTATTTT.

The V gene is TRBV2, the J gene TRBJ2-1; possibly TRBD2 for D (5 bases). The CDR3 length is 11 residues. CDR1 and CDR2 (germline): SNHLY, FYNNEI. V was pared by 6 bases and J by 13 bases, with 13 bases between. The CDR3 loop is CASRDSGIQFF. In DNA, the CDR3 is TGTGCCAGCAGGGACTCGGGTATCCAGTTCTTC.

V usage is TRBV7-9 and J usage is TRBJ1-2; D uncertain. Germline assignment: CDR1 SEHNR and CDR2 FQNEAQ (reference sequence). V lost 7 bases to trimming and J lost 7 bases, with 13 bases between them. The CDR3 totals 12 residues. The CDR3 nucleotides read TGTGCCAGCATGGGGTTTTTATCTGGCTACACCTTC. Amino acid sequence: CASMGFLSGYTF.

This clone has at least ten counts. As DNA, the CDR3 is TGTGCCAGCAGACCGGACGGAAATAGCAATCAGCCCCAGCATTTT. Translating gives CASRPDGNSNQPQHF. This chain links TRBV27 with TRBJ1-5; D gene uncertain. Germline CDR1 reads MNHEY; CDR2 reads SMNVEV (reference sequence). CDR3 length: 15 residues. V was trimmed by 6 bases and J by 0 bases, leaving 12 bases between them.

The chain has TRBV19 and TRBJ2-3, with 12 bases fitting TRBD2. Germline V CDR1 and CDR2: LNHDA, SQIVND (reference sequence). The junction had 6 bases not matched to a gene; V was cut back by 6 bases and J by 2 bases. The CDR3 is 16 amino acids. CDR3 sequence reads: CASRTGLAGNTDTQYF. Written as DNA, the CDR3 is TGTGCCAGTAGAACCGGACTAGCGGGGAACACAGATACGCAGTATTTT. Combining the CDR3 with reference TRBV19 and TRBJ2-3 gives the whole variable domain DGGITQSPKYLFRKEGQNVTLSCEQNLNHDAMYWYRQDPGQGLRLIYYSQIVNDFQKGDIAEGYSVSREKKESFPLTVTSAQKNPTAFYLCASRTGLAGNTDTQYFGPGTRLTVL.

This sequence joins TRBV9 and TRBJ1-1; D gene uncertain. The ends were cut back, 4 bases at V and 1 base at J, with 11 bases in the middle. The CDR3 spans 14 residues. Per the germline V gene, CDR1 is SGDLS and CDR2 is YYNGEE. As DNA, the CDR3 is TGTGCCAGCAGCCATAGCCCGCAGAACACTGAAGCTTTCTTT. Residues: CASSHSPQNTEAFF. Complete variable domain (other parts from reference TRBV9 and TRBJ1-1): DSGVTQTPKHLITATGQRVTLRCSPRSGDLSVYWYQQSLDQGLQFLIQYYNGEERAKGNILERFSAQQFPDLHSELNLSSLELGDSALYFCASSHSPQNTEAFFGQGTRLTVV.

Sample share makes this clone large (0.1 to 1%). The chain uses TRBV19 and TRBJ2-7, with 7 bases aligning to TRBD2. J lost 3 bases, V lost 5 bases, and 4 bases had no gene match. This CDR3 contains 13 residues. CDR1 and CDR2 (germline): LNHDA, SQIVND (reference sequence). The CDR3 sequence: CASSLSGDYEQYF. DNA of the CDR3: TGTGCCAGTAGTCTAAGCGGGGACTACGAGCAGTACTTC. The complete variable domain, with remaining parts taken from reference TRBV19 and TRBJ2-7, reads DGGITQSPKYLFRKEGQNVTLSCEQNLNHDAMYWYRQDPGQGLRLIYYSQIVNDFQKGDIAEGYSVSREKKESFPLTVTSAQKNPTAFYLCASSLSGDYEQYFGPGTRLTVT.

The rearrangement uses TRBV10-2 and TRBJ2-3; 7 nucleotides agree with TRBD2. The V gene end was trimmed by 0 bases and the J gene end by 6 bases; junction bases not matched to a gene: 3. CDR1 and CDR2 from the germline V gene are WSHSY and SAAADI. This CDR3 spans 14 amino acids. The CDR3 DNA reads TGCGCCAGCAGTGAGTCCAGTAGCGGGGATACGCAGTATTTT. It specifies CASSESSSGDTQYF.

For the CDR3, the DNA is TGTGCCAGCAGTGAAGGGACTAGCGGCACAGATACGCAGTATTTT. Its protein is CASSEGTSGTDTQYF. The chain has TRBV2 and TRBJ2-3; 9 bases agree with TRBD2. This CDR3 has 15 amino acids. The germline CDR1 and CDR2 sequences are SNHLY and FYNNEI. V lost 1 base, J lost 1 base, and 0 bases stayed unmatched.

V usage is TRBV7-8 and J usage is TRBJ2-1, with D possibly being TRBD2 (5 bases). This CDR3 comprises 12 residues. Germline lookup yields CDR1 SGHVS and CDR2 FQNEAQ. With 5 bases removed from V and 5 bases from J, the gap between germline ends came to 7 bases. As DNA, the CDR3 is TGTGCCAGCAGCCGAGGGCACAATGAGCAGTTCTTC. Protein: CASSRGHNEQFF.

The rearrangement uses TRBV10-3 and TRBJ1-1; 8 bases align to TRBD1. The CDR3 is made up of 15 amino acids. Germline V gene sequence: CDR1 ENHRY, CDR2 SYGVKD. V gave up 6 bases and J gave up 0 bases; unmatched junction bases: 6. CDR3 in DNA: TGTGCCATCAGAACCCTACAGGGGGTGAACACTGAAGCTTTCTTT. This encodes CAIRTLQGVNTEAFF.

V gene TRBV5-4 combines with J gene TRBJ1-2, with 7 bases fitting TRBD1. Trimming removed 3 bases from V and 4 bases from J; junction bases left unmatched: 3. Per the germline V gene, CDR1 is SGHNT and CDR2 is YYREEE (reference sequence). The CDR3 totals 13 residues. For the CDR3, the DNA is TGTGCCAGCAGCTACAGACAGGGCTATGGCTACACCTTC. Translation: CASSYRQGYGYTF.

This sequence joins TRBV29-1 and TRBJ2-3; tentatively, D is TRBD2 (7 bases). Trimming cost V 4 bases and J 1 base, with 12 bases left between them. The CDR3 is made up of 14 amino acids. Germline V lookup: CDR1 SQVTM, CDR2 ANQGSEA. Here the CDR3 reads CSVGGGHGTDTQYF. The CDR3 DNA follows: TGCAGCGTTGGGGGGGGGCACGGCACAGATACGCAGTATTTT.

This clone occurred once. The chain has TRBV29-1 and TRBJ1-2; the match to TRBD1 covers 7 bases. V shed 7 bases, J shed 4 bases, and the junction held 15 bases outside the gene matches. The CDR3 runs 15 residues. The germline V gene encodes CDR1 SQVTM and CDR2 ANQGSEA. CDR3: CSARRRDSTIYGYTF. For the CDR3, the DNA is TGCAGCGCGAGACGGCGGGACAGCACTATCTATGGCTACACCTTC.

The chain carries TRBV3-1 (or the pseudogene TRBV3-2) and TRBJ2-2, with TRBD1 matching over 8 bases. The junction had 5 bases not matched to a gene; V was cut back by 2 bases and J by 3 bases. Germline CDR1 and CDR2: LGHDT and YNNKEL (reference sequence). CDR3 length: 16 amino acids. The CDR3 here is CASSQLDRVYTGELFF. CDR3 DNA: TGTGCCAGCAGCCAACTGGACAGGGTCTACACCGGGGAGCTGTTTTTT.

This clone appeared once. V usage is TRBV18 and J usage is TRBJ1-1; unclear D gene. V was shortened by 3 bases and J by 2 bases, with 10 bases between the two germline ends. Germline lookup yields CDR1 KGHSH and CDR2 LQKENI. This CDR3 is 14 amino acids long. In nucleotides, the CDR3 is TGTGCCAGCTCACCCGCCGGTACCAACACTGAAGCTTTCTTT. Amino acids: CASSPAGTNTEAFF.

A few counts support this clone. V and J are TRBV6-5 and TRBJ1-1; 7 bases match TRBD1. Germline values: CDR1 MNHEY, CDR2 SVGAGI. Trimming took 7 bases from V and 0 from J; bases not matched to a gene: 5. This CDR3 spans 14 amino acids. The CDR3 spells CASIRGAMNTEAFF. For the CDR3, the DNA is TGTGCCAGCATCAGGGGGGCCATGAACACTGAAGCTTTCTTT.

V is TRBV27 and J is TRBJ1-6; 9 nucleotides agree with TRBD1. The V gene end was trimmed by 6 bases and the J gene end by 7 bases; junction bases not matched to a gene: 4. The germline V gene has CDR1 MNHEY and CDR2 SMNVEV (reference sequence). CDR3 length: 14 amino acids. CDR3 amino acids: CASRPGQGNSPLHF. The CDR3, as DNA: TGTGCCAGCAGACCGGGACAGGGCAATTCACCCCTCCACTTT.

The V and J genes are TRBV4-1 and TRBJ2-1; D unclear. V dropped 1 base and J dropped 5 bases, with 6 bases sitting between them. The CDR3 has 13 amino acids. Germline CDR1 reads MGHRA; CDR2 reads YSYEKL. CDR3 bases: TGCGCCAGCAGCCAAGCTGGTCACAATGAGCAGTTCTTC. It codes for CASSQAGHNEQFF.